The sequence of this T cell receptor (beta chain) was determined in a study of cytomegalovirus exposure and HLA in healthy donors. Whole-study results and caveats: Associated with cytomegalovirus, according to the listing, were 170 or so TCR beta chains. Among the CMV-associated chains, a few were confirmed in vitro as specific for CMV antigens.

The CDR3 has 12 amino acids. Germline CDR1 reads MNHEY; CDR2 reads SVGAGI. Trimming took off 6 bases at V and 2 bases at J, with 8 bases between the two ends. On this clone: No antigen is known for it.

Clones were sequenced by immunoSEQ multiplex PCR, and TCRdb holds only the in-frame ones, with some missing. This table has about 150,000 clones, about 88% appearing once. It was the approximately 120-subject validation cohort, separate from the approximately 620-subject first cohort, to which the donors belonged. The TCR comes from a young man in good health and CMV-seropositive. The chain uses TRBV6-5 and TRBJ2-7, with D possibly being TRBD2 (5 bases). Sequencing input: PBMCs. The CDR3 DNA follows: TGTGCCAGCAGCTCGGAGGCCTACGAGCAGTACTTC. Amino acids: CASSSEAYEQYF.